Below are 29 T cell receptor beta chains sequenced from a single sample in a study of regulatory T cells in long-lasting Graves disease. Time point described: persistent/refractory GD, antithyroid drugs over 5 years with positive TRAb. The authors made the TCR library using RNA they extracted from PBMCs. To make TCR beta libraries, researchers used iRepertoire HTBI primers and Arm-PCR of CDR3 regions. TCRdb used MiXCR to reprocess the multiplex PCR reads, holding one entry per CDR3 protein. The profile shows 650,000 to 700,000 distinct CDR3 sequences, around 30% of them singletons. The input for sequencing was peripheral blood mononuclear cells (PBMCs), taken when the disease was refractory, from a patient treated with antithyroid drugs. Every receptor here comes from a female donor with Graves disease.

Only a few counts were recorded for this clonotype. The CDR3 DNA follows: TGTGCCAGCGTAATCGGGGGGAACACTGAAGCTTTCTTT. Protein sequence: CASVIGGNTEAFF. This chain uses TRBV6-1 with TRBJ1-1, with D possibly TRBD1 on 5 matching bases. CDR3 size: 13 residues. V dropped 8 bases and J dropped 1 base, with 11 bases sitting between them. In germline, CDR1 is MNHNS, CDR2 SASEGT.

This clonotype showed up just a few times. The V gene is TRBV5-1, the J gene TRBJ2-2, with D unclear. Trimming stripped 0 bases from V and 2 bases from J, with 11 bases between. CDR3 length: 16 residues. Germline CDR1 SGHRS, CDR2 YFSETQ. CDR3 amino acids: CASSLGVGPNTGELFF. CDR3 coding DNA: TGCGCCAGCAGCTTGGGGGTTGGACCTAACACCGGGGAGCTGTTTTTT.

The J gene is TRBJ1-1, the V gene TRBV12-3 or TRBV12-4; 7 positions match TRBD1. The CDR3 has 15 residues. Unmatched junction bases numbered 9, after V lost 4 bases and J lost 4 bases. In nucleotides, the CDR3 is TGTGCCAGCAGTTACAGTGACAGGGCCGGCACTGAAGCTTTCTTT. Translation: CASSYSDRAGTEAFF.

The V and J genes are TRBV10-1 and TRBJ1-1; 7 bases line up with TRBD1. This CDR3 region has 13 residues. After removal of 6 bases from V and 4 bases from J, the junction contained 5 bases not matched to a gene. The germline V gene encodes CDR1 WNHNN and CDR2 SYGVQD (reference sequence). The CDR3 loop is CASRQGQSTEAFF. CDR3 in DNA: TGCGCCAGCAGGCAGGGACAGAGCACTGAAGCTTTCTTT.

The rearrangement links TRBV28 to TRBJ1-6; D remains ambiguous. Trimming removed 2 bases from V and 10 bases from J, with 12 bases in between. Germline CDR1 is MDHEN and CDR2 is SYDVKM. This CDR3 spans 14 amino acids. The DNA of the CDR3 is TGTGCCAGCAGTTTACCCGCGATTGGCTCACCCCTCCACTTT. It specifies CASSLPAIGSPLHF.

This clonotype occurred a few times. The chain employs TRBV6-1 and TRBJ1-5; no clear D gene. Trimming shortened V by 9 bases and J by 2 bases, and 20 bases separated the two germline ends. The CDR3 has 16 residues. Germline V lookup: CDR1 MNHNS, CDR2 SASEGT. DNA for the CDR3: TGTGCCAGTACCCAGGCCCCTATTACCCGCAATCAGCCCCAGCATTTT. It encodes CASTQAPITRNQPQHF.

This clonotype was counted only a few times. The chain carries TRBV7-2 and TRBJ2-5; no clear D. V was cut by 5 bases and J by 1 base, with 14 bases left in between. CDR3 length equals 15 residues. Germline assignment: CDR1 SGHTA and CDR2 FQGNSA. The DNA for the CDR3 is TGTGCCAGCAGCGGACCGACGGTTACCCAAGAGACCCAGTACTTC. It encodes CASSGPTVTQETQYF.

The rearrangement uses TRBV19 and TRBJ1-1; no reliable D call. Germline CDR1 and CDR2: LNHDA and SQIVND (reference sequence). Trimming shortened V by 6 bases and J by 3 bases, and 20 bases separated the two germline ends. The CDR3 loop spans 16 amino acids. DNA of the CDR3: TGTGCCAGTAGCCCTTGGGGTTTCAGTACGGACACTGAAGCTTTCTTT. Its protein product is CASSPWGFSTDTEAFF.

This chain uses TRBV25-1 with TRBJ2-5; 9 nucleotides line up with TRBD1. CDR1 is MGHDK, CDR2 SYGVNS, per germline. V lost 5 bases, J lost 2 bases, and 21 bases stayed unmatched. The CDR3 totals 20 residues. Here the CDR3 reads CASSINSPGQGANPQETQYF. CDR3 DNA: TGTGCCAGCAGTATTAACTCGCCGGGACAGGGTGCCAATCCTCAAGAGACCCAGTACTTC.

CDR3 in DNA: TGTGCCACCAGCAGAGCAGACAGCCACTACTACGAGCAGTACTTC. Translation gives CATSRADSHYYEQYF. This chain joins TRBV15 and TRBJ2-7, with D possibly TRBD1 on 5 matching bases. Trimming left V 1 base short and J 3 bases short, with 13 bases between. Germline values: CDR1 LNHNV, CDR2 YYDKDF (reference sequence). This CDR3 is 15 amino acids long.

This clonotype was seen ten or more times. The V gene is TRBV10-2, the J gene TRBJ1-1; 12 bases line up with TRBD1. Unmatched junction bases numbered 1, after V lost 4 bases and J lost 4 bases. Germline V lookup: CDR1 WSHSY, CDR2 SAAADI. This CDR3 comprises 14 residues. As DNA, the CDR3 is TGCGCCAGCAGTGGGGACAGGGGGCTCACTGAAGCTTTCTTT. Protein product: CASSGDRGLTEAFF.

V gene TRBV9 combines with J gene TRBJ1-1; no definite D call. V was pared by 3 bases and J by 0 bases, with 6 bases between. Germline V gives CDR1 SGDLS, CDR2 YYNGEE. The CDR3 sequence is 13 residues long. The CDR3 nucleotides read TGTGCCAGCAGCGAGGCTATGAACACTGAAGCTTTCTTT. Encoded protein: CASSEAMNTEAFF. Based on the CDR3 plus reference TRBV9 and TRBJ1-1, the full variable domain is DSGVTQTPKHLITATGQRVTLRCSPRSGDLSVYWYQQSLDQGLQFLIQYYNGEERAKGNILERFSAQQFPDLHSELNLSSLELGDSALYFCASSEAMNTEAFFGQGTRLTVV.

The chain uses TRBV20-1 and TRBJ2-3; tentative D call: TRBD2 (5 bases). This CDR3 has 12 amino acids. Trimming stripped 6 bases from V and 2 bases from J, with 9 bases between. Germline V gene sequence: CDR1 DFQATT, CDR2 SNEGSKA (reference sequence). Written as DNA, the CDR3 is TGCAGTGCGCCCCGGGACACAGATACGCAGTATTTT. This translates into CSAPRDTDTQYF.

CDR3 bases: TGCAGTGCGCGCCCAGTTGGCGGGAGGGCCATCGAGCAGTACTTC. Translation gives CSARPVGGRAIEQYF. The rearrangement uses TRBV20-1 and TRBJ2-7; 9 bases map to TRBD2. CDR1 DFQATT and CDR2 SNEGSKA come from the germline V gene (reference sequence). The CDR3 has 15 residues. V shed 6 bases and J 6 bases; nucleotides not matched to a gene: 15.

This clonotype has more than one count but fewer than ten. V and J are TRBV20-1 and TRBJ2-5, with a weak D call TRBD2 (5 bases). The V gene's germline CDR1 is DFQATT and CDR2 SNEGSKA (reference sequence). This CDR3 has 12 amino acids. V gave up 3 bases and J gave up 0 bases, with 5 bases separating them. CDR3: CSASGDQETQYF. CDR3 coding DNA: TGCAGTGCTAGCGGGGACCAAGAGACCCAGTACTTC.

This clonotype occurred many times. The J gene is TRBJ2-7, the V gene TRBV27, with D possibly matching TRBD1 (5 bases). The CDR3 loop spans 15 amino acids. The germline V gene has CDR1 MNHEY and CDR2 SMNVEV (reference sequence). The ends were cut back, 4 bases at V and 0 bases at J, with 13 bases in the middle. The CDR3 DNA sequence: TGTGCCAGCAGTTCATCGACAGAGAGCTCCTACGAGCAGTACTTC. It encodes CASSSSTESSYEQYF.

This clonotype was counted between two and nine times. CDR3 nucleotide sequence: TGCAGTGCTCCCCGCGGACTAGCGGGAGGGCGGGCTCAAATCTACGAGCAGTACTTC. Translating it yields CSAPRGLAGGRAQIYEQYF. The V call is TRBV20-1, the J call TRBJ2-7; 15 bases map to TRBD2. CDR3 length: 19 residues. V lost 5 bases to trimming and J lost 3 bases; unmatched junction nucleotides: 17. Germline V CDR1 and CDR2: DFQATT, SNEGSKA (reference sequence).

V gene TRBV6-1 combines with J gene TRBJ2-7, with D possibly being TRBD1 or TRBD2 (5 bases each). CDR1 is MNHNS, CDR2 SASEGT, per germline. CDR3 length: 14 residues. The germline V and J ends were trimmed by 6 bases and 2 bases, with 14 bases remaining between them. The CDR3 region is CASSPGPGPYEQYF. The DNA for the CDR3 is TGTGCCAGCAGCCCGGGGCCGGGACCCTACGAGCAGTACTTC.

The genes are TRBV7-7 and TRBJ1-1; no reliable D call. With 5 bases removed from V and 8 bases from J, the gap between germline ends came to 15 bases. The germline V gene has CDR1 SSHAT and CDR2 FNYEAQ (reference sequence). This CDR3 region has 13 residues. The CDR3 reads CASSPTHGLEAFF. The DNA of the CDR3 is TGTGCCAGCAGCCCCACCCATGGCTTGGAAGCTTTCTTT.

This clonotype was counted at least ten times. The gene calls are TRBV12-3 or TRBV12-4 and TRBJ2-6; D tentatively reads TRBD1 or TRBD2 (5 bases each). V gave up 1 base and J gave up 0 bases, with 19 bases separating them. This CDR3 spans 20 amino acids. CDR3 residues: CASSLGGSWVVGSGANVLTF. CDR3 DNA sequence: TGTGCCAGCAGTTTAGGGGGGTCGTGGGTGGTCGGCTCTGGGGCCAACGTCCTGACTTTC.

In its sample, this clonotype was seen a few times. CDR3 sequence: CASRAEGYSNQPQHF. The CDR3 coding sequence is TGTGCCAGCAGGGCAGAAGGATATAGCAATCAGCCCCAGCATTTT. V is TRBV2 and J is TRBJ1-5, with D unresolved. In germline, CDR1 is SNHLY, CDR2 FYNNEI. Trimming took off 6 bases at V and 0 bases at J, with 12 bases between the two ends. CDR3 length equals 15 residues.

This clonotype was observed many times. The chain employs TRBV2 and TRBJ2-5; 7 positions match TRBD1. This CDR3 has 12 residues. Germline assignment: CDR1 SNHLY and CDR2 FYNNEI. The V and J ends lost 4 bases and 5 bases, in that order; junction bases with no gene match: 1. CDR3 amino acids: CASSVTGETQYF. The CDR3 region has the DNA TGTGCCAGCAGTGTGACAGGGGAGACCCAGTACTTC.

This chain links TRBV28 with TRBJ1-2; 7 bases match TRBD1. Trimming cost V 5 bases and J 5 bases; bases outside gene matches: 14. Germline loops: CDR1 MDHEN, CDR2 SYDVKM. The CDR3 is 16 amino acids. DNA for the CDR3: TGTGCCAGCAGTCCACAATTCAGACAGGGCGGGTATGGCTACACCTTC. It translates to CASSPQFRQGGYGYTF.

This clonotype was observed a handful of times. The J gene is TRBJ1-5, the V gene TRBV15, with D possibly TRBD1 on 5 matching bases. This CDR3 is 15 amino acids long. V gave up 1 base and J gave up 4 bases, with 11 bases separating them. The germline V gene encodes CDR1 LNHNV and CDR2 YYDKDF (reference sequence). The CDR3 sequence: CATSRVGEGNQPQHF. The DNA for the CDR3 is TGTGCCACCAGCAGAGTTGGGGAGGGGAATCAGCCCCAGCATTTT.

This clonotype has a handful of counts. This chain links TRBV29-1 with TRBJ1-4; D is unclear. Germline CDR1 is SQVTM and CDR2 is ANQGSEA. The CDR3 extends over 14 amino acids. V shed 6 bases and J shed 5 bases, with 16 bases lying between them. CDR3 amino acids: CSVDPGPPNEKLFF. CDR3 nucleotides: TGCAGCGTGGACCCGGGTCCCCCCAATGAAAAACTGTTTTTT.

This clonotype was detected many times. The chain uses TRBV2 and TRBJ1-2, with 9 bases identical to TRBD1. Looked up from germline, CDR1 is SNHLY and CDR2 is FYNNEI. This CDR3 is built from 14 residues. The trim removed 1 base at V and 7 bases at J, leaving 4 bases unmatched. The CDR3 bases are TGTGCCAGCAGTGAAGGCCGGGACAGGGCTGGCTACACCTTC. As protein: CASSEGRDRAGYTF. The variable domain in full, with the rest retrieved from reference TRBV2 and TRBJ1-2, is EPEVTQTPSHQVTQMGQEVILRCVPISNHLYFYWYRQILGQKVEFLVSFYNNEISEKSEIFDDQFSVERPDGSNFTLKIRSTKLEDSAMYFCASSEGRDRAGYTFGSGTRLTVV.

This clonotype was seen at least ten times. The chain couples TRBV24-1 to TRBJ1-5; possible D gene TRBD1, 6 bases. Germline loops: CDR1 KGHDR, CDR2 SFDVKD. Trimming took 3 bases from V and 3 from J, leaving 11 bases between them. This CDR3 is 15 amino acids long. CDR3 residues: CATSDGVGANQPQHF. The CDR3 DNA reads as TGTGCCACCAGTGATGGGGTGGGGGCCAATCAGCCCCAGCATTTT.

The chain combines TRBV12-3 or TRBV12-4 with TRBJ1-6; D is undetermined. V was trimmed by 6 bases and J by 5 bases, leaving 8 bases between them. The CDR3 runs to 13 residues. The CDR3 protein is CASSKRDNSPLHF. Written as DNA, the CDR3 is TGTGCCAGCAGCAAAAGGGATAATTCACCCCTCCACTTT.

This clonotype was seen only a few times. This chain links TRBV7-3 with TRBJ2-7, with a possible D match to TRBD2 (5 bases). This CDR3 region has 12 residues. V shed 7 bases and J shed 6 bases, with 13 bases lying between them. Germline CDR1 and CDR2: SGHTA and FQGTGA. CDR3: CASTTREGEQYF. Here the CDR3 DNA reads TGTGCCAGCACCACCCGGGAAGGCGAGCAGTACTTC.